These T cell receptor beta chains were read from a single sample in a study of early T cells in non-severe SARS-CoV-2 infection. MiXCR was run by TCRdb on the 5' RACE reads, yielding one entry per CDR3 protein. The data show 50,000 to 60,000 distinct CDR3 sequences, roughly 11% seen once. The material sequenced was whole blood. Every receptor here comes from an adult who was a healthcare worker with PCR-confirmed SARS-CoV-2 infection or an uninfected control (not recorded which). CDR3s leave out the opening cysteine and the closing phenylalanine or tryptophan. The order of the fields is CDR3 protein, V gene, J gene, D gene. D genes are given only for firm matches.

ASSPDGNTEAF	TRBV12-3/TRBV12-4	TRBJ1-1	NA
ATGGDGPDSTDTQY	TRBV24-1	TRBJ2-3	TRBD2
ASSQDTGAF	TRBV4-1	TRBJ1-1	NA
ASSQGRGGTDTQY	TRBV3-1	TRBJ2-3	NA
SVSHDRGYNEQF	TRBV29-1	TRBJ2-1	NA
ASSQVLSRLEAF	TRBV4-1	TRBJ1-1	NA
ASSTSSGSGTQY	TRBV5-1	TRBJ2-3	TRBD2
ASSTGTSGSTGELF	TRBV12-3/TRBV12-4	TRBJ2-2	TRBD2
ASSGGQAEAQY	TRBV9	TRBJ2-3	TRBD1
ASSSGGTSVLYEQY	TRBV11-2	TRBJ2-7	TRBD2
ASSQDKDQPQH	TRBV3-1	TRBJ1-5	NA
ASSPRGQETQY	TRBV18	TRBJ2-5	TRBD1
ASSLTWQETQY	TRBV7-3	TRBJ2-5	NA
ATSSRQGGETQY	TRBV15	TRBJ2-5	NA
SVADGYHEQF	TRBV29-1	TRBJ2-1	NA
ASSLGSRGDGYT	TRBV5-4	TRBJ1-2	NA
ASSPIDRGFQPQH	TRBV28	TRBJ1-5	TRBD1
ATSPGEHSSYNEQF	TRBV24-1	TRBJ2-1	NA
ASSQILETEAF	TRBV14	TRBJ1-1	NA
ASSSSGAETQY	TRBV7-9	TRBJ2-5	NA
ASSQRLRPYEQY	TRBV3-1	TRBJ2-7	NA
ASSEDGGGGSYEQY	TRBV6-1	TRBJ2-7	TRBD2
ASSVRGTDSYEQY	TRBV9	TRBJ2-7	TRBD1
SVESGGGARTDTQY	TRBV29-1	TRBJ2-3	TRBD2
SLTAMNTGELF	TRBV20-1	TRBJ2-2	NA
ASSQRDREDEQY	TRBV4-2	TRBJ2-7	TRBD1
ASSFGNSNSPLH	TRBV5-1	TRBJ1-6	NA
ASSVGLGGRETQY	TRBV9	TRBJ2-5	TRBD2
ASSYGTSGTDTQY	TRBV27	TRBJ2-3	TRBD2
ASSYFDRVNYEQY	TRBV27	TRBJ2-7	TRBD1
AISGRSVLPVEQF	TRBV10-3	TRBJ2-1	NA
ASSWRRTDEQY	TRBV6-2/TRBV6-3	TRBJ2-7	NA
ASSPTSSRGQPQH	TRBV18	TRBJ1-5	NA
ATQSGQGDYGYT	TRBV5-1	TRBJ1-2	TRBD1
ASSKGNRLDTQY	TRBV28	TRBJ2-3	NA
SARGASGTNEQY	TRBV20-1	TRBJ2-7	TRBD2
SARAPTSGQETQY	TRBV20-1	TRBJ2-5	TRBD2
ASSTTGDLLGANVLT	TRBV28	TRBJ2-6	TRBD1
ATSNLLDTQY	TRBV15	TRBJ2-3	NA
SVETGGILDEQY	TRBV29-1	TRBJ2-7	NA
ASSLESPNYGYT	TRBV5-1	TRBJ1-2	NA
ASSLTLGAYGGANVLT	TRBV12-3/TRBV12-4	TRBJ2-6	NA
ASSLARGGPNEQF	TRBV5-1	TRBJ2-1	TRBD2
ASSDLAGDPKNIQY	TRBV5-1	TRBJ2-4	TRBD2
ASSEGISYEQY	TRBV7-3	TRBJ2-7	NA
AISEDGNQPQH	TRBV10-3	TRBJ1-5	NA
SARDRGYTGELF	TRBV20-1	TRBJ2-2	TRBD1
ASSQDLGPPSEQY	TRBV4-2	TRBJ2-7	NA
ASSPLTSGGADTQY	TRBV9	TRBJ2-3	TRBD2
ASSPGQGALTEAF	TRBV18	TRBJ1-1	TRBD1
ASSGDYLLGETQY	TRBV28	TRBJ2-5	TRBD2
SARDGQGAQETQY	TRBV20-1	TRBJ2-5	TRBD1
ASSPQGNAIGEQY	TRBV27	TRBJ2-7	NA
ASSLSRLNTEAF	TRBV7-9	TRBJ1-1	NA
ASSFAGATGSPLH	TRBV12-3/TRBV12-4	TRBJ1-6	NA
ASKDRQGTNEKLF	TRBV19	TRBJ1-4	TRBD1